These T cell receptor beta chains were read from a single sample in a study of chemoradiotherapy in HPV16-positive cancers. Some clones are missing from TCRdb's copy, which holds only in-frame ones; the method was immunoSEQ multiplex PCR. The table shows about 7,900 clones, with 80% occurring only once. Sampling was done from a patient who underwent chemoradiotherapy. The receptors were gathered from a human donor with HPV-associated anogenital cancer. The conserved cysteine and the conserved F or W are not part of the CDR3 here. A D gene is named only where the DNA matches it firmly.

. TRBJ1-2 TRBV6-6 ASSIAGNYGYT
TRBD2 TRBJ2-2 TRBV7-2 ASSLLAGGGTGELF
TRBD2 TRBJ2-7 TRBV4-1 ASSLLAGAHEQY
TRBD2 TRBJ2-1 TRBV15 ATSRDIGTSGFNEQF
. TRBJ2-2 TRBV30 AWSLIAATGELF
. TRBJ2-2 TRBV7-2 ASSLLPWAGELF
TRBD2 TRBJ2-1 TRBV19 ASSIPSGRGREQF
. TRBJ1-4 TRBV15 ATSKWTATNEKLF
. TRBJ2-5 TRBV9 ASSVGPLGETQY
TRBD1 TRBJ1-4 TRBV28 ASSSPGTGLNEKLF
TRBD2 TRBJ2-1 TRBV19 ASSGGVSGMYNEQF
TRBD1 TRBJ1-2 TRBV13 ASSLGPGRGRGNGYT
. TRBJ2-3 TRBV7-2 ASSLGGPSTDTQY
. TRBJ1-3 TRBV30 AWLEAAVSGNTIY
. TRBJ1-2 TRBV2 ASRDTRSDYGYT
. TRBJ2-1 TRBV28 ASSLGNEQF
. TRBJ1-1 TRBV14 ASSQTLGLGTEAF
. TRBJ1-2 TRBV5-1 ASSLTGVGYGYT
. TRBJ1-2 TRBV6-1 ASSELGSQGYGYT
. TRBJ1-1 TRBV5-1 ASSWTANTEAF
TRBD1 TRBJ2-5 TRBV2 ASRFKDRGQGETQY
. TRBJ1-4 TRBV7-9 ASSLGLAPEKEKLF
. TRBJ1-5 TRBV27 AQSDEGCNQPQH
. TRBJ1-2 TRBV29-1 SVDLGDPGGYT